A single sample gave rise to the 28 T cell receptor beta chains below, sequenced in a study of blood T cell repertoires in COVID-19. Sequencing was performed with immunoSEQ multiplex PCR; in TCRdb, only in-frame clones are kept and a portion is missing. This sample yields roughly 400,000 clones, of which about 88% are seen a single time; roughly 1.4% belongs to the top ten. The sample was PBMCs or T cells enriched from blood (not recorded which). These receptors originate from a young woman who had been exposed to COVID-19.

The chain is built from TRBV19 and TRBJ2-6; weak D call: TRBD1 (6 bases). CDR1 LNHDA and CDR2 SQIVND come from the germline V gene (reference sequence). V gave up 10 bases and J gave up 0 bases, with 13 bases separating them. The CDR3 has 15 residues. The CDR3 DNA sequence: TGTGCCACCGAACAGGGCTACTCTGGGGCCAACGTCCTGACTTTC. This codes for CATEQGYSGANVLTF.

The rearrangement joins TRBV6-2 or TRBV6-3 to TRBJ2-7; D uncertain. The CDR3 contains 17 residues. CDR1 is MNHEY and CDR2 is SVGEGT in the germline V gene. V was shortened by 4 bases and J by 2 bases, with 21 bases between the two germline ends. In nucleotides, the CDR3 is TGTGCCAGCAGTTTTGCCTTGATACCCGGAGCCACCTACGAGCAGTACTTC. Translating gives CASSFALIPGATYEQYF.

This clone was seen only once. The chain has TRBV3-1 (or the pseudogene TRBV3-2) and TRBJ2-5, with TRBD1 matching over 8 bases. Germline-derived CDR1 and CDR2 are LGHDT and YNNKEL (reference sequence). Unmatched junction bases numbered 8, after V lost 6 bases and J lost 5 bases. This CDR3 contains 14 residues. For the CDR3, the DNA is TGTGCCAGCAGTGCAGGGGGCGCAGGGGAGACCCAGTACTTC. It codes for CASSAGGAGETQYF.

This chain uses TRBV18 with TRBJ2-5; tentative D call: TRBD1 (5 bases). The V gene's germline CDR1 is KGHSH and CDR2 LQKENI. The CDR3 length is 15 residues. The ends were cut back, 2 bases at V and 12 bases at J, with 22 bases in the middle. CDR3 in DNA: TGTGCCAGCTCACCAAGTATCTCCATAACACCGACAGAGTACTTC. This encodes CASSPSISITPTEYF.

A few counts support this clone. V is TRBV5-6 and J is TRBJ1-5; possibly TRBD1 for D (6 bases). This CDR3 has 14 residues. Trimming took 5 bases from V and 1 from J, leaving 10 bases between them. From germline, CDR1 is SGHDT and CDR2 YYEEEE. CDR3 coding DNA: TGTGCCAGCAGACGTACAGGGAGCAATCAGCCCCAGCATTTT. The encoded protein is CASRRTGSNQPQHF. The full variable domain, rest sourced from reference TRBV5-6 and TRBJ1-5, is DAGVTQSPTHLIKTRGQQVTLRCSPKSGHDTVSWYQQALGQGPQFIFQYYEEEERQRGNFPDRFSGHQFPNYSSELNVNALLLGDSALYLCASRRTGSNQPQHFGDGTRLSIL.

The CDR3 loop is CASSTGQFNNEKLFF. CDR3 sequence (DNA): TGTGCCAGCAGCACCGGACAGTTTAATAATGAAAAACTGTTTTTT. The chain employs TRBV5-5 and TRBJ1-4; a possible D gene is TRBD1 (6 bases). CDR1 and CDR2 (germline): SGHKS, YYEKEE (reference sequence). Trimming shortened V by 4 bases and J by 4 bases, and 14 bases separated the two germline ends. The CDR3 length is 15 residues.

This chain links TRBV9 with TRBJ2-5; 7 bases align to TRBD2. The CDR3 is 19 residues long. Germline lookup yields CDR1 SGDLS and CDR2 YYNGEE. Unmatched junction bases numbered 22, after V lost 4 bases and J lost 4 bases. This CDR3 is CASSPKSPSGGRDRETQYF. The CDR3 nucleotides are TGTGCCAGCAGCCCCAAAAGTCCCTCGGGGGGAAGGGATCGAGAGACCCAGTACTTC. Full variable domain (remainder filled in from reference TRBV9 and TRBJ2-5): DSGVTQTPKHLITATGQRVTLRCSPRSGDLSVYWYQQSLDQGLQFLIQYYNGEERAKGNILERFSAQQFPDLHSELNLSSLELGDSALYFCASSPKSPSGGRDRETQYFGPGTRLLVL.

This clone was seen only once. Here the CDR3 reads CASSHYHYEQYF. For the CDR3, the DNA is TGTGCCAGCAGCCACTATCACTACGAGCAGTACTTC. This rearrangement joins TRBV14 to TRBJ2-7, with D unclear. The CDR3 spans 12 residues. With 3 bases removed from V and 3 bases from J, the gap between germline ends came to 6 bases. Germline V gives CDR1 SGHDN, CDR2 FVKESK.

Written as DNA, the CDR3 is TGTGCCAGCAGCCAGAAAGGACAGGTACAAGAGACCCAGTACTTC. Translation: CASSQKGQVQETQYF. V gene TRBV14 combines with J gene TRBJ2-5, with 7 positions matching TRBD1. Per germline, CDR1 SGHDN and CDR2 FVKESK. The CDR3 covers 15 residues. Trimming took 3 bases from V and 2 from J; bases not matched to a gene: 6. The entire variable domain, with the rest obtained from reference TRBV14 and TRBJ2-5, is as follows: EAGVTQFPSHSVIEKGQTVTLRCDPISGHDNLYWYRRVMGKEIKFLLHFVKESKQDESGMPNNRFLAERTGGTYSTLKVQPAELEDSGVYFCASSQKGQVQETQYFGPGTRLLVL.

This rearrangement joins TRBV4-2 to TRBJ2-2, with D possibly being TRBD1 (6 bases). The CDR3 covers 16 residues. The germline V gene has CDR1 LGHNA and CDR2 YNFKEQ. V lost 1 base and J 3 bases, leaving 12 bases between the germline ends. The CDR3 region has the DNA TGTGCCAGCAGCCAAGTGCCAGGGGCGGACACCGGGGAGCTGTTTTTT. It translates to CASSQVPGADTGELFF.

The chain is built from TRBV7-2 and TRBJ2-1, with TRBD2 as a possible D gene (6 bases). The V gene lost 5 bases and the J gene lost 2 bases, with 13 bases spanning the gap. Germline V gene sequence: CDR1 SGHTA, CDR2 FQGNSA. The CDR3 totals 15 residues. The CDR3 nucleotides are TGTGCCAGCAGCGCCACTAGCTCCCCCTACAATGAGCAGTTCTTC. Amino acid sequence: CASSATSSPYNEQFF.

This chain uses TRBV29-1 with TRBJ2-7; D remains ambiguous. The germline gives CDR1 SQVTM, CDR2 ANQGSEA. The V gene lost 0 bases and the J gene lost 3 bases, with 6 bases spanning the gap. The CDR3 has 12 residues. The CDR3 nucleotides are TGCAGCGTTGAAGATTTCGGCTACGAGCAGTACTTC. Its translation: CSVEDFGYEQYF.

V is TRBV5-1 and J is TRBJ1-2; D perhaps matches TRBD1 (5 bases). Per germline, CDR1 SGHRS and CDR2 YFSETQ. CDR3 size: 13 residues. V was clipped by 0 bases and J by 5 bases, with 8 bases between them. The CDR3 bases are TGCGCCAGCAGCTTGGGGACACTGTATGGCTACACCTTC. This codes for CASSLGTLYGYTF.

This CDR3 reads CASSLGHPNQPQHF. The CDR3 region has the DNA TGTGCCAGCAGCTTGGGACACCCCAATCAGCCCCAGCATTTT. This rearrangement joins TRBV7-2 to TRBJ1-5, with D possibly being TRBD1 (6 bases). Per germline, CDR1 SGHTA and CDR2 FQGNSA. V lost 3 bases to trimming and J lost 3 bases, with 9 bases between them. The CDR3 is 14 amino acids.

This chain links TRBV6-2 or TRBV6-3 with TRBJ2-1, with 10 bases matching TRBD2. V lost 0 bases, J lost 14 bases, and 10 bases stayed unmatched. The CDR3 has 15 amino acids. Germline values: CDR1 MNHEY, CDR2 SVGEGT. The CDR3 bases are TGTGCCAGCAGTTACTCTACCAGCGGGAGGGCCTGGGAGTTCTTC. This encodes CASSYSTSGRAWEFF.

This clone was picked up one time. The chain uses TRBV5-1 and TRBJ2-7, with 8 positions matching TRBD2. The V segment lost 4 bases and the J segment 4 bases; nucleotides outside the gene matches: 13. The CDR3 covers 16 residues. The germline V gene encodes CDR1 SGHRS and CDR2 YFSETQ. The DNA of the CDR3 is TGCGCCAGCAGCCATACTATGACTAGCGATATATACGAGCAGTACTTC. This gives the protein CASSHTMTSDIYEQYF. The full variable domain, its missing parts supplied by reference TRBV5-1 and TRBJ2-7, is KAGVTQTPRYLIKTRGQQVTLSCSPISGHRSVSWYQQTPGQGLQFLFEYFSETQRNKGNFPGRFSGRQFSNSRSEMNVSTLELGDSALYLCASSHTMTSDIYEQYFGPGTRLTVT.

This chain joins TRBV18 and TRBJ1-4; no reliable D call. Germline-derived CDR1 and CDR2 are KGHSH and LQKENI. This CDR3 is 16 amino acids long. V lost 2 bases and J 0 bases, leaving 10 bases between the germline ends. CDR3 in DNA: TGTGCCAGCTCACCAGAGGTCCTTGCAACTAATGAAAAACTGTTTTTT. Translated, it gives CASSPEVLATNEKLFF.

The chain joins TRBV19 to TRBJ2-6; 7 bases map to TRBD1. Germline CDR1 is LNHDA and CDR2 is SQIVND (reference sequence). The CDR3 runs 17 residues. With V trimmed by 7 bases and J by 0 bases, 9 bases remained unmatched. The CDR3 sequence: CASTTGDGVSGANVLTF. The CDR3 DNA reads TGTGCCAGTACCACAGGGGATGGGGTCTCTGGGGCCAACGTCCTGACTTTC.

This chain connects TRBV27 to TRBJ2-2; 10 nucleotides align to TRBD1. V was pared by 5 bases and J by 2 bases, with 8 bases of the junction left unmatched. This CDR3 is 17 amino acids long. Germline V gene data show CDR1 as MNHEY and CDR2 as SMNVEV (reference sequence). The CDR3 nucleotides are TGTGCCAGCAGTATCCGGGACAGGGGCCTTAACACCGGGGAGCTGTTTTTT. Amino acid sequence: CASSIRDRGLNTGELFF.

The chain joins TRBV4-2 to TRBJ2-7, with 11 bases identical to TRBD2. Germline lookup yields CDR1 LGHNA and CDR2 YNFKEQ. The V gene end was trimmed by 2 bases and the J gene end by 2 bases; junction bases not matched to a gene: 8. The CDR3 is 17 residues long. This CDR3 reads CASSQRSSGGPAYEQYF. As DNA, the CDR3 is TGTGCCAGCAGCCAAAGGTCTAGCGGGGGGCCCGCCTACGAGCAGTACTTC.

This clone showed up just a few times. The chain combines TRBV5-8 with TRBJ2-7, with 10 bases lining up with TRBD2. The CDR3 sequence is 14 residues long. The V gene end was trimmed by 4 bases and the J gene end by 4 bases; junction bases not matched to a gene: 5. Looked up from germline, CDR1 is SGHTS and CDR2 is YDEGEE. As DNA, the CDR3 is TGTGCCAGCAGCGGATTAGCGGGAGGATACGAGCAGTACTTC. As protein: CASSGLAGGYEQYF.

This rearrangement joins TRBV5-5 to TRBJ2-7, with 7 bases identical to TRBD1. The germline V gene has CDR1 SGHKS and CDR2 YYEKEE (reference sequence). The CDR3 sequence is 12 residues long. The V gene end was trimmed by 3 bases and the J gene end by 7 bases; junction bases not matched to a gene: 4. CDR3 nucleotides: TGTGCCAGCAGCTGGCCAGGGGGAGAGCAGTACTTC. Translating gives CASSWPGGEQYF.

This clone was detected once. The J gene is TRBJ2-2, the V gene TRBV18; TRBD2 agrees at 7 bases. Germline CDR1 KGHSH, CDR2 LQKENI. This CDR3 has 15 amino acids. V lost 9 bases, J lost 0 bases, and 7 bases stayed unmatched. The CDR3 nucleotides read TGTGCCAGTCGGAAGGGAGGGACGAACACCGGGGAGCTGTTTTTT. Translated: CASRKGGTNTGELFF. Drawing the rest from reference TRBV18 and TRBJ2-2, the complete variable domain is NAGVMQNPRHLVRRRGQEARLRCSPMKGHSHVYWYRQLPEEGLKFMVYLQKENIIDESGMPKERFSAEFPKEGPSILRIQQVVRGDSAAYFCASRKGGTNTGELFFGEGSRLTVL.

On this clone itself: Other DNA sequences in the sample encode the same CDR3. V gene TRBV18 combines with J gene TRBJ2-5, with TRBD1 matching 7 bases. Germline CDR1 is KGHSH and CDR2 is LQKENI. This CDR3 is 14 amino acids long. V dropped 2 bases and J dropped 1; count of bases not matched to a gene: 1. CDR3 loop: CASSPRDSQETQYF. CDR3 coding DNA: TGTGCCAGCTCACCAAGGGACAGCCAAGAGACCCAGTACTTC.

This chain connects TRBV9 to TRBJ2-7, with TRBD1 matching over 7 bases. The V and J ends lost 4 bases and 5 bases, in that order; junction bases with no gene match: 12. The V gene's germline CDR1 is SGDLS and CDR2 YYNGEE. CDR3 length: 15 amino acids. CDR3 amino acids: CASSKGGRVRDEQYF. As DNA, the CDR3 is TGTGCCAGCAGCAAAGGGGGCAGGGTAAGGGACGAGCAGTACTTC.

The chain recombines TRBV12-3 or TRBV12-4 with TRBJ1-6; 8 bases are a match to TRBD1. This CDR3 region has 13 residues. With 11 bases clipped from V and 5 bases from J, the junction kept 5 bases outside the gene matches. CDR3: CACRQGHNSPLHF. DNA for the CDR3: TGTGCCTGTCGACAGGGGCATAATTCACCCCTCCACTTT.

V and J are TRBV6-5 and TRBJ2-7, with D possibly matching TRBD2 (5 bases). V shed 5 bases and J shed 7 bases, with 15 bases lying between them. Germline CDR1 and CDR2: MNHEY and SVGAGI. The CDR3 runs 13 residues. The CDR3 spells CASSRDLSGEQYF. The CDR3 region has the DNA TGTGCCAGCAGTCGAGACCTATCGGGGGAGCAGTACTTC.

This chain connects TRBV11-1 to TRBJ2-1; D remains unclear. V lost 3 bases and J lost 5, with 8 bases in between. CDR1 is SGHAT, CDR2 FQDESV, per germline (reference sequence). CDR3 length: 13 amino acids. The CDR3 DNA is TGTGCCAGCAGCTTTGCACTAAACAATGAGCAGTTCTTC. Amino acids: CASSFALNNEQFF.